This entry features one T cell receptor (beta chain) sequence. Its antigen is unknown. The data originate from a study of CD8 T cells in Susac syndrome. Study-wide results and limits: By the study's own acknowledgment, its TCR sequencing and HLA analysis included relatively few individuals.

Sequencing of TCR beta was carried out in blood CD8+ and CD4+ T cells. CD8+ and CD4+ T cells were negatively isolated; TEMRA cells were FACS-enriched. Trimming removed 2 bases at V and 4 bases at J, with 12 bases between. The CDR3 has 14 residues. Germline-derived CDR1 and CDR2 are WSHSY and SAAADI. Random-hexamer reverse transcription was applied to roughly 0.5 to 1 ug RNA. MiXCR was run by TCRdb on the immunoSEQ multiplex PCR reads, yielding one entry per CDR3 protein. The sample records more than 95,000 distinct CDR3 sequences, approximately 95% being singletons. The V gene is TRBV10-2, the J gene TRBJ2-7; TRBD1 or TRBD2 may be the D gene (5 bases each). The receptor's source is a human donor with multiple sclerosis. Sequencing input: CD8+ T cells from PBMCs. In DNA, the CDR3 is TGCGCCAGCAGTGAGACCGGGACCATATACGAGCAGTACTTC. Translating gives CASSETGTIYEQYF.